This T cell receptor beta chain was found in a study of blood T cell repertoires in COVID-19. V was cut by 10 bases and J by 1 base, with 19 bases left in between. The CDR3 is 15 amino acids. Germline-derived CDR1 and CDR2 are MNHNY and SVGAGI (reference sequence). Profiling relied on immunoSEQ multiplex PCR, and the TCRdb table lists in-frame clones only, not all of them. Of roughly 190,000 clones in the sample, around 80% were seen once. The V and J genes are TRBV6-6 and TRBJ1-1; perhaps TRBD1 as D (6 bases). The receptor was derived from a woman in her forties or fifties with acute or convalescent COVID-19. The source material was peripheral blood. For the CDR3, the DNA is TGTGCCATCTACGGGACCGGGACAAGGAACACTGAAGCTTTCTTT. It translates to CAIYGTGTRNTEAFF.